The 27 T cell receptor beta chains below come from one sample, sequenced in a study of T cell responses to AZD1222 COVID-19 vaccine. The data were produced by immunoSEQ multiplex PCR, yet TCRdb's version contains in-frame clones alone and is incomplete. The sample comprises some 120,000 clones, approximately 86% of which are singletons, and roughly 5.7% rests with the top ten. The input for sequencing was peripheral blood, taken 28 days after the second AZD1222 dose. These receptors came from an adult who received the AZD1222 COVID-19 vaccine.

This clone was detected only once. V usage is TRBV5-5 and J usage is TRBJ2-1; TRBD2 matches 8 bases. CDR1 and CDR2 (germline): SGHKS, YYEKEE (reference sequence). V lost 0 bases to trimming and J lost 6 bases; unmatched junction nucleotides: 8. The CDR3 extends over 16 amino acids. The CDR3 coding sequence is TGTGCCAGCAGCTTGGGGGGCGGGAGGCGAGGCAATGAGCAGTTCTTC. This encodes CASSLGGGRRGNEQFF. Drawing the rest from reference TRBV5-5 and TRBJ2-1, the complete variable domain is DAGVTQSPTHLIKTRGQQVTLRCSPISGHKSVSWYQQVLGQGPQFIFQYYEKEERGRGNFPDRFSARQFPNYSSELNVNALLLGDSALYLCASSLGGGRRGNEQFFGPGTRLTVL.

The chain carries TRBV6-6 and TRBJ2-2, with D possibly TRBD2 on 6 matching bases. This CDR3 spans 13 amino acids. The germline CDR1 and CDR2 sequences are MNHNY and SVGAGI (reference sequence). V lost 7 bases and J lost 5, with 11 bases in between. The CDR3: CASTKGTTGELFF. CDR3 DNA sequence: TGTGCCAGCACAAAAGGGACTACCGGGGAGCTGTTTTTT.

The rearrangement uses TRBV28 and TRBJ1-2, with D perhaps TRBD1 (5 bases). Per the germline V gene, CDR1 is MDHEN and CDR2 is SYDVKM. The CDR3 sequence is 14 residues long. V lost 6 bases, J lost 2 bases, and 13 bases lay in between. The CDR3 DNA is TGTGCCAGCAGCGCGTGGGGGGTCAACTATGGCTACACCTTC. Its translation: CASSAWGVNYGYTF.

The rearrangement uses TRBV19 and TRBJ1-5; D not certain. The V and J ends lost 7 bases and 0 bases respectively, with 13 bases between them. Germline V gene data show CDR1 as LNHDA and CDR2 as SQIVND (reference sequence). This CDR3 contains 15 residues. CDR3: CASTIQYYSNQPQHF. CDR3 DNA sequence: TGTGCCAGTACCATCCAGTATTATAGCAATCAGCCCCAGCATTTT.

Here the CDR3 DNA reads TGCGCCAGCAGCCGGGCGTCCGGGGAGCTGTTTTTT. The encoded protein is CASSRASGELFF. The rearrangement links TRBV10-2 to TRBJ2-2; D uncertain. V shed 6 bases and J shed 6 bases, with 8 bases lying between them. Germline loops: CDR1 WSHSY, CDR2 SAAADI. The CDR3 is made up of 12 amino acids.

This chain connects TRBV5-1 to TRBJ2-5; no definite D call. V lost 2 bases, J lost 2 bases, and 7 bases lay in between. Per germline, CDR1 SGHRS and CDR2 YFSETQ. The CDR3 has 13 residues. The CDR3 nucleotides are TGCGCCAGCAGCTTCCGCGGTCAAGAGACCCAGTACTTC. Amino acids: CASSFRGQETQYF.

The chain couples TRBV11-3 to TRBJ2-3; 8 nucleotides match TRBD2. Germline trimming cut 3 bases from V and 0 bases from J; bases unmatched to any gene: 2. This CDR3 contains 15 residues. From germline, CDR1 is SGHNT and CDR2 YENEEA. For the CDR3, the DNA is TGTGCCAGCAGCTTTAGCGGGACTAGCACAGATACGCAGTATTTT. This sequence encodes CASSFSGTSTDTQYF.

This sequence joins TRBV6-5 and TRBJ2-7; possible D gene TRBD2, 6 bases. The CDR3 runs 15 residues. Trimming pared 2 bases from V and 5 bases from J, leaving 16 bases between. From germline, CDR1 is MNHEY and CDR2 SVGAGI. For the CDR3, the DNA is TGTGCCAGCAGTTACACTGGAGGGGTGGAGGACGAGCAGTACTTC. Protein product: CASSYTGGVEDEQYF.

The chain recombines TRBV18 with TRBJ1-5; D may be TRBD1 (6 bases). Germline V gene data show CDR1 as KGHSH and CDR2 as LQKENI. Trimming removed 5 bases at V and 7 bases at J, with 18 bases between. CDR3 size: 15 residues. This CDR3 reads CASSTTTTGIQPQHF. In DNA form, the CDR3 reads TGTGCCAGCTCAACAACTACTACAGGGATCCAGCCCCAGCATTTT.

The J gene is TRBJ2-2, the V gene TRBV5-1, with D perhaps TRBD1 (6 bases). Trimming shortened V by 3 bases and J by 1 base, and 7 bases separated the two germline ends. This CDR3 contains 14 residues. Germline CDR1 is SGHRS and CDR2 is YFSETQ. The CDR3 here is CASSSQGNTGELFF. The DNA for the CDR3 is TGCGCCAGCAGCTCACAGGGGAACACCGGGGAGCTGTTTTTT.

The chain has TRBV3-1 (or the pseudogene TRBV3-2) and TRBJ2-3, with D possibly TRBD2 on 6 matching bases. The CDR3 length is 16 residues. V was trimmed by 4 bases and J by 0 bases, leaving 14 bases between them. Per germline, CDR1 LGHDT and CDR2 YNNKEL (reference sequence). CDR3 DNA: TGTGCCAGCAGCCCGGGGACTCCAACAAGCACAGATACGCAGTATTTT. Translation: CASSPGTPTSTDTQYF.

The CDR3 reads CATFPGQGIGSPLHF. The CDR3 nucleotides are TGTGCCACCTTCCCGGGACAGGGTATCGGTTCACCCCTCCACTTT. The chain has TRBV6-5 and TRBJ1-6; 9 positions agree with TRBD1. With 10 bases clipped from V and 9 bases from J, the junction kept 13 bases outside the gene matches. Germline CDR1 reads MNHEY; CDR2 reads SVGAGI. The CDR3 loop spans 15 amino acids.

This rearrangement joins TRBV20-1 to TRBJ1-5; D is unclear. Germline V lookup: CDR1 DFQATT, CDR2 SNEGSKA (reference sequence). The CDR3 runs 13 residues. Trimming left V 3 bases short and J 6 bases short, with 12 bases between. CDR3 protein: CSASLPVGQPQHF. CDR3 nucleotide sequence: TGCAGTGCTAGTTTACCCGTTGGTCAGCCCCAGCATTTT.

The CDR3 reads CASSPDSMNTEAFF. The CDR3 nucleotides are TGTGCCAGCTCACCCGACAGCATGAACACTGAAGCTTTCTTT. The chain carries TRBV18 and TRBJ1-1, with D possibly being TRBD1 (5 bases). The CDR3 has 14 residues. Germline loops: CDR1 KGHSH, CDR2 LQKENI. The V end lost 3 bases, the J end lost 0 bases, and 8 bases lay between the germline ends.

The CDR3 is CALLAGGETQYF. DNA for the CDR3: TGTGCCTTACTAGCGGGAGGGGAGACCCAGTACTTC. The chain employs TRBV30 and TRBJ2-5; 13 bases map to TRBD2. Germline V gives CDR1 GTSNPN, CDR2 SVGIG (reference sequence). CDR3 length equals 12 residues. J gave up 5 bases and V 7 bases, and 1 base lay outside the gene matches.

V usage is TRBV19 and J usage is TRBJ2-3; D is unresolved. V was shortened by 8 bases and J by 3 bases, with 6 bases between the two germline ends. Germline values: CDR1 LNHDA, CDR2 SQIVND (reference sequence). This CDR3 has 11 residues. This CDR3 reads CASASTDTQYF. CDR3 DNA: TGTGCCAGTGCCAGTACAGATACGCAGTATTTT. Looking up the rest from reference TRBV19 and TRBJ2-3 gives the full variable domain: DGGITQSPKYLFRKEGQNVTLSCEQNLNHDAMYWYRQDPGQGLRLIYYSQIVNDFQKGDIAEGYSVSREKKESFPLTVTSAQKNPTAFYLCASASTDTQYFGPGTRLTVL.

The gene calls are TRBV2 and TRBJ1-3; D is unclear. Deletions cut 5 bases from V and 0 bases from J, with 11 bases between. CDR3 length equals 15 residues. Per germline, CDR1 SNHLY and CDR2 FYNNEI. The CDR3 protein is CASSRDGFSGNTIYF. Written as DNA, the CDR3 is TGTGCCAGCAGTCGAGACGGTTTCTCTGGAAACACCATATATTTT.

The chain uses TRBV18 and TRBJ1-6; D gene unclear. Germline V gene sequence: CDR1 KGHSH, CDR2 LQKENI. V was cut by 2 bases and J by 8 bases, with 13 bases left in between. The CDR3 contains 15 residues. CDR3 sequence reads: CASSPLAHVDSPLHF. CDR3 DNA sequence: TGTGCCAGCTCACCATTGGCACATGTCGATTCACCCCTCCACTTT.

The V call is TRBV18, the J call TRBJ1-5, with unresolved D. The CDR3 runs 14 residues. Germline lookup yields CDR1 KGHSH and CDR2 LQKENI. V lost 2 bases and J lost 7, with 12 bases in between. DNA of the CDR3: TGTGCCAGCTCACCAATGGGCGATGGGCAGCCCCAGCATTTT. Its protein is CASSPMGDGQPQHF.

This clone appeared once. V usage is TRBV27 and J usage is TRBJ2-7; TRBD2 matches at 8 bases. The CDR3 has 12 amino acids. The V gene end was trimmed by 3 bases and the J gene end by 8 bases; junction bases not matched to a gene: 3. Germline CDR1 reads MNHEY; CDR2 reads SMNVEV (reference sequence). The CDR3 bases are TGTGCCAGCAGTTTGCGGGGGGACCAGCAGTACTTC. Translating it yields CASSLRGDQQYF.

The chain uses TRBV6-5 and TRBJ1-1, with D possibly matching TRBD1 (5 bases). CDR1 and CDR2 from the germline V gene are MNHEY and SVGAGI. This CDR3 contains 13 residues. V lost 10 bases and J lost 3, with 15 bases in between. The CDR3 region has the DNA TGTGCCACAACGAACAGGTCATACACTGAAGCTTTCTTT. It is translated as CATTNRSYTEAFF.

The chain employs TRBV27 and TRBJ2-1; TRBD2 agrees at 9 bases. Trimming cost V 3 bases and J 5 bases; bases outside gene matches: 5. The length of the CDR3 is 15 residues. Germline CDR1 reads MNHEY; CDR2 reads SMNVEV (reference sequence). The CDR3 reads CASSLRLAGNNEQFF. For the CDR3, the DNA is TGTGCCAGCAGTTTGCGGCTAGCGGGAAACAATGAGCAGTTCTTC.

The rearrangement uses TRBV10-3 and TRBJ2-1; D perhaps matches TRBD1 (6 bases). V was trimmed by 0 bases and J by 0 bases, leaving 9 bases between them. The CDR3 covers 16 residues. Germline CDR1 is ENHRY and CDR2 is SYGVKD. CDR3 in amino acids: CAISESVGASYNEQFF. In nucleotides, the CDR3 is TGTGCCATCAGTGAGTCGGTGGGGGCCTCCTACAATGAGCAGTTCTTC.

The chain employs TRBV11-3 and TRBJ2-2; possibly TRBD1 for D (6 bases). Trimming left V 3 bases short and J 7 bases short, with 15 bases between. Germline-derived CDR1 and CDR2 are SGHNT and YENEEA. This CDR3 comprises 15 residues. For the CDR3, the DNA is TGTGCCAGCAGCTTGGTTCAGGGGCTCAGCGGGGAGCTGTTTTTT. Its translation is CASSLVQGLSGELFF.

The chain joins TRBV19 to TRBJ2-7, with D perhaps matching TRBD2 (6 bases). Trimming cost V 5 bases and J 7 bases, with 15 bases left between them. The CDR3 has 13 amino acids. Germline CDR1 is LNHDA and CDR2 is SQIVND (reference sequence). The CDR3 region is CASSPLEGREQYF. CDR3 nucleotides: TGTGCCAGTAGTCCCTTGGAGGGGAGAGAGCAGTACTTC.

The V call is TRBV6-5, the J call TRBJ2-7; D is possibly TRBD2 (6 bases). Per germline, CDR1 MNHEY and CDR2 SVGAGI. V gave up 0 bases and J gave up 5 bases, with 11 bases separating them. This CDR3 has 14 amino acids. The CDR3 is CASSYSEGVDEQYF. CDR3 bases: TGTGCCAGCAGTTACTCGGAGGGAGTCGACGAGCAGTACTTC.

The chain has TRBV12-5 and TRBJ2-1; D may be TRBD1 or TRBD2 (6 bases each). CDR1 and CDR2 from the germline V gene are LGHNT and FRNRAP. This CDR3 is built from 18 residues. Trimming took 1 base from V and 4 from J, leaving 20 bases between them. In DNA, the CDR3 is TGTGCTAGTGGTTTGGCTATGGTTGCGGGGACAACGTACAATGAGCAGTTCTTC. Amino acids: CASGLAMVAGTTYNEQFF.